The 19 T cell receptor beta chains below come from one sample, sequenced in a study of blood T cells in healthy people across ages. It was with a sample-barcoded 5' primer and a J-beta primer mix that a second PCR of roughly 7 to 12 cycles was run. TCRdb re-derived calls from the 5' RACE reads in MiXCR, one entry per CDR3 protein. The sample carries 540,000 or so distinct CDR3 sequences, roughly 48% recorded once. Sequencing input: blood. Source of these receptors: a man older than 75 in good health.

This rearrangement joins TRBV10-1 to TRBJ1-2, with 7 nucleotides matching TRBD1. CDR3 length: 15 amino acids. Trimming cost V 1 base and J 6 bases; bases outside gene matches: 8. Germline CDR1 WNHNN, CDR2 SYGVQD (reference sequence). The CDR3 loop is CASSEFWNRGHGYTF. In DNA form, the CDR3 reads TGCGCCAGCAGTGAGTTTTGGAACAGGGGACATGGCTACACCTTC.

The chain carries TRBV20-1 and TRBJ2-1; TRBD2 agrees at 7 bases. Looked up from germline, CDR1 is DFQATT and CDR2 is SNEGSKA (reference sequence). CDR3 length: 15 residues. V dropped 0 bases and J dropped 8; count of bases not matched to a gene: 10. The CDR3 coding sequence is TGCAGTGCTAGAGATCCTGCGGGACGGGGGGATGAGCAGTTCTTC. As protein: CSARDPAGRGDEQFF.

CDR3 protein: CASSLAAGRIDSKGYGYTF. The CDR3 nucleotides are TGTGCCAGCAGCTTAGCAGCCGGTAGAATAGACAGCAAGGGCTATGGCTACACCTTC. V usage is TRBV7-9 and J usage is TRBJ1-2; TRBD1 might be the D (5 bases). CDR3 length: 19 residues. CDR1 and CDR2 (germline): SEHNR, FQNEAQ (reference sequence). Deletions cut 0 bases from V and 4 bases from J, with 24 bases between.

Of note for this clonotype: This may be a read error, as it is one base from a much larger clone. The V gene is TRBV6-6, the J gene TRBJ2-7; no clear D. Gene TRBJ2-4 matches the end of the DNA better, so the J call may be wrong. CDR3 length: 12 residues. CDR1 and CDR2 from the germline V gene are MNHNY and SVGAGI (reference sequence). CDR3 sequence reads: CAGSTDKNIQYF. DNA for the CDR3: TGTGCCGGCAGCACAGACAAAAACATTCAGTACTTC.

This clonotype was seen only a few times. This chain uses TRBV6-6 with TRBJ1-1; D uncertain. V lost 7 bases, J lost 4 bases, and 10 bases lay in between. The CDR3 is 12 residues long. Germline CDR1 and CDR2: MNHNY and SVGAGI (reference sequence). This chain's CDR3 is CASTGPGTEAFF. CDR3 DNA: TGTGCCAGCACAGGACCTGGCACTGAAGCTTTCTTT.

The J gene is TRBJ2-1, the V gene TRBV20-1, with a weak D call TRBD2 (6 bases). CDR3 length equals 18 residues. V shed 6 bases and J shed 6 bases, with 30 bases lying between them. Germline V gene lookup returns CDR1 DFQATT and CDR2 SNEGSKA (reference sequence). The CDR3 DNA reads as TGCAGTGCCAACCCTCCCTTTAGCGGAGTCGAGTACCCCAATGAGCAGTTCTTC. It yields the protein CSANPPFSGVEYPNEQFF.

The CDR3 loop is CASSVSTGGLLFF. The CDR3 DNA reads as TGTGCCAGCAGCGTCTCAACAGGGGGACTCCTGTTTTTT. V gene TRBV9 combines with J gene TRBJ1-4, with 8 positions matching TRBD1. Germline loops: CDR1 SGDLS, CDR2 YYNGEE. The length of the CDR3 is 13 residues. V lost 2 bases, J lost 14 bases, and 8 bases stayed unmatched.

The V call is TRBV12-3 or TRBV12-4, the J call TRBJ1-2, with 8 bases fitting TRBD1. V gave up 5 bases and J gave up 5 bases; unmatched junction bases: 10. The CDR3 spans 15 residues. Here the CDR3 DNA reads TGTGCCAGCAGTCCCAGACAGGGGTCGGGGTATGGCTACACCTTC. The encoded protein is CASSPRQGSGYGYTF.

As regards this clonotype: A read error may be the cause here, since a much bigger clone is one base away. The chain is built from TRBV6-5 and TRBJ1-2; possible D gene TRBD1, 5 bases. Germline loops: CDR1 MNHEY, CDR2 SVGAGI. Trimming took 5 bases from V and 6 from J, leaving 13 bases between them. This CDR3 is built from 13 residues. The CDR3: CASSDDSYDGYTF. Here the CDR3 DNA reads TGTGCCAGCAGTGACGACAGTTACGATGGCTACACCTTC.

The sample holds many counts of this clonotype. The V call is TRBV6-6, the J call TRBJ2-1; D ambiguous. In germline, CDR1 is MNHNY, CDR2 SVGAGI (reference sequence). The CDR3 has 13 amino acids. V lost 5 bases and J 4 bases, leaving 9 bases between the germline ends. In DNA form, the CDR3 reads TGTGCCAGCAGTCCTACAGAATACAATGAGCAGTTCTTC. Its translation is CASSPTEYNEQFF.

This rearrangement joins TRBV4-1 to TRBJ1-1; maybe TRBD1 (6 bases). CDR1 MGHRA and CDR2 YSYEKL come from the germline V gene. CDR3 length: 17 residues. The V and J ends lost 0 bases and 4 bases respectively, with 18 bases between them. CDR3: CASSQDTRGASGTEAFF. The DNA of the CDR3 is TGCGCCAGCAGCCAAGATACCCGGGGGGCTTCGGGCACTGAAGCTTTCTTT.

In this sample, this clonotype turned up many times. The chain joins TRBV20-1 to TRBJ2-1, with TRBD1 identical over 9 bases. CDR1 is DFQATT and CDR2 is SNEGSKA in the germline V gene (reference sequence). V was clipped by 3 bases and J by 7 bases; unmatched bases: 1. The CDR3 is 12 amino acids. The CDR3 reads CSASDRGNEQFF. The CDR3 coding sequence is TGCAGTGCTAGCGACAGGGGGAATGAGCAGTTCTTC.

The gene calls are TRBV6-1 and TRBJ2-1; D is perhaps TRBD2 (7 bases). Trimming took off 1 base at V and 10 bases at J, with 23 bases between the two ends. CDR1 and CDR2 (germline): MNHNS, SASEGT. The CDR3 totals 17 residues. The CDR3 coding sequence is TGTGCCAGCAGTGAAGGGGGGGGCAGAATCGGAATTGACGAGCAGTTCTTC. This encodes CASSEGGGRIGIDEQFF.

J is TRBJ2-5 and V is TRBV7-9; maybe TRBD2 (5 bases). V was pared by 5 bases and J by 5 bases, with 18 bases between. Germline V gene lookup returns CDR1 SEHNR and CDR2 FQNEAQ (reference sequence). The CDR3 runs to 15 residues. Here the CDR3 DNA reads TGTGCCAGCAGCCCACGGGATAATACTAGGGAGACCCAGTACTTC. Translation gives CASSPRDNTRETQYF. Together with reference TRBV7-9 and TRBJ2-5, the CDR3 gives the full variable domain: DTGVSQNPRHKITKRGQNVTFRCDPISEHNRLYWYRQTLGQGPEFLTYFQNEAQLEKSRLLSDRFSAERPKGSFSTLEIQRTEQGDSAMYLCASSPRDNTRETQYFGPGTRLLVL.

This sequence joins TRBV25-1 and TRBJ2-1; TRBD1 aligns across 7 bases. The J call is in doubt because the DNA end fits TRBJ2-7 better. CDR1 is MGHDK and CDR2 is SYGVNS in the germline V gene. The CDR3 extends over 15 amino acids. The CDR3 nucleotides are TGTGCCACCCAAACTCTCAGGGGACAGAGTTACGAGCAGTACTTC. It codes for CATQTLRGQSYEQYF.

Comment on this clonotype: A much larger clone sits a single nucleotide away, making a read error possible. The chain uses TRBV28 and TRBJ2-5; 10 bases fit TRBD2. The J segment lost 11 bases and the V segment lost 6 bases, leaving 12 bases of the junction unmatched. The germline gives CDR1 MDHEN, CDR2 SYDVKM. This CDR3 is 14 amino acids long. The CDR3: CASRLAGAENEQYF. Here the CDR3 DNA reads TGTGCCAGCAGGCTAGCGGGAGCAGAAAATGAGCAGTACTTC.

This clonotype was detected only once. This chain links TRBV7-2 with TRBJ2-7; 9 positions agree with TRBD2. Germline V lookup: CDR1 SGHTA, CDR2 FQGNSA. The CDR3 spans 16 residues. Losses at the gene ends were 1 base for V and 2 bases for J; bases not matched to a gene: 6. CDR3 region: CASSLGRTSVTYEQYF. CDR3 nucleotides: TGTGCCAGCAGCTTAGGGCGGACTAGCGTCACCTACGAGCAGTACTTC. Looking up the rest from reference TRBV7-2 and TRBJ2-7 gives the full variable domain: GAGVSQSPSNKVTEKGKDVELRCDPISGHTALYWYRQSLGQGLEFLIYFQGNSAPDKSGLPSDRFSAERTGGSVSTLTIQRTQQEDSAVYLCASSLGRTSVTYEQYFGPGTRLTVT.

This chain connects TRBV9 to TRBJ2-7; either TRBD1 or TRBD2 may fit D (5 bases each). The germline V gene has CDR1 SGDLS and CDR2 YYNGEE. V was trimmed by 4 bases and J by 7 bases, leaving 30 bases between them. The CDR3 extends over 18 amino acids. This chain's CDR3 is CASSIGTGSHLGITEQYF. In nucleotides, the CDR3 is TGTGCCAGCAGCATCGGGACGGGGAGCCACCTAGGGATTACTGAGCAGTACTTC.

This clonotype was detected a few times. This chain links TRBV6-6 with TRBJ1-1, with D uncertain. CDR1 is MNHNY, CDR2 SVGAGI, per germline (reference sequence). The V gene lost 8 bases and the J gene lost 1 base, with 8 bases spanning the gap. The length of the CDR3 is 12 residues. The CDR3 DNA reads as TGTGCCAGCGGGTACCCGAACACTGAAGCTTTCTTT. Its translation: CASGYPNTEAFF.